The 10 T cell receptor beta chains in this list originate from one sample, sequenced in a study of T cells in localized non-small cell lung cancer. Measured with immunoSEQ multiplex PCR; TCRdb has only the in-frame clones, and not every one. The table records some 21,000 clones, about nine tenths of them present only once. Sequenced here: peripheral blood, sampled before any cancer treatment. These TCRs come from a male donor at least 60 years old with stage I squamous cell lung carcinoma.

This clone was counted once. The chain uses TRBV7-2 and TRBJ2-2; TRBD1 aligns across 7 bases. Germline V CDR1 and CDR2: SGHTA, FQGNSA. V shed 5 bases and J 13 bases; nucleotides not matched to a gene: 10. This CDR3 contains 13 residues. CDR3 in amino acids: CASSLTGEWRLFF. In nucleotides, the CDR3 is TGTGCCAGCAGCCTTACAGGGGAGTGGAGGCTGTTTTTT. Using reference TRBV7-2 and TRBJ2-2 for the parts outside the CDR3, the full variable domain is GAGVSQSPSNKVTEKGKDVELRCDPISGHTALYWYRQSLGQGLEFLIYFQGNSAPDKSGLPSDRFSAERTGGSVSTLTIQRTQQEDSAVYLCASSLTGEWRLFFGEGSRLTVL.

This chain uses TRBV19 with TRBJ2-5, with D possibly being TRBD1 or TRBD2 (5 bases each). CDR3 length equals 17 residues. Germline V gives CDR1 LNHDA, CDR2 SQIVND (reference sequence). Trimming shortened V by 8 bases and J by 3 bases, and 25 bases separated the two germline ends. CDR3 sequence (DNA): TGTGCCAGTGGGGAGTCTTTCCTTGAACAGGCGAAAGAGACCCAGTACTTC. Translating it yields CASGESFLEQAKETQYF.

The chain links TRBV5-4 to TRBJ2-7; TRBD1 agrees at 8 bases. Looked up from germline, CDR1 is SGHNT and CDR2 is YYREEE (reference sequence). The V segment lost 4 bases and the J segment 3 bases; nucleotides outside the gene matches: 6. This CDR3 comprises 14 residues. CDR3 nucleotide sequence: TGTGCCAGCAGCGATGGGGACAGGTACTACGAGCAGTACTTC. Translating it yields CASSDGDRYYEQYF.

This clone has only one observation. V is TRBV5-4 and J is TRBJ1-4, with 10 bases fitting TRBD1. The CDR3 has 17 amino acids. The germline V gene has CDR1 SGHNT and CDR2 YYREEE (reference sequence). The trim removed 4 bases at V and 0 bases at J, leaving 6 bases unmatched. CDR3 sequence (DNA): TGTGCCAGCAGCGCCGGGACAGGGGTATCAACTAATGAAAAACTGTTTTTT. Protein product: CASSAGTGVSTNEKLFF.

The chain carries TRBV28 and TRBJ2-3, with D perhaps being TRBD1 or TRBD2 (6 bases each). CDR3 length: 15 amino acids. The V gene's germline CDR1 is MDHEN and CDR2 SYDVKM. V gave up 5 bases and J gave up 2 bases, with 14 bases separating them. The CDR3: CASSPTGTPTDTQYF. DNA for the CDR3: TGTGCCAGCAGTCCAACAGGGACTCCCACAGATACGCAGTATTTT.

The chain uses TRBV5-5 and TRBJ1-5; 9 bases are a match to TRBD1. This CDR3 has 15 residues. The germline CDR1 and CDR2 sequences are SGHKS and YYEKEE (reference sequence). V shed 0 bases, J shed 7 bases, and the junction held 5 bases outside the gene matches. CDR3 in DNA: TGTGCCAGCAGCTTGGGGGGACAGGGTTACCAGCCCCAGCATTTT. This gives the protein CASSLGGQGYQPQHF.

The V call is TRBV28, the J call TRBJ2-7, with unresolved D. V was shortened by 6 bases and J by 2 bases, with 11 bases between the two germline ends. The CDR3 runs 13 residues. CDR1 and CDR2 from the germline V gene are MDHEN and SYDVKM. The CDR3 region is CASRGTETYEQYF. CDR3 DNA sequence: TGTGCCAGCAGAGGAACAGAGACCTACGAGCAGTACTTC.

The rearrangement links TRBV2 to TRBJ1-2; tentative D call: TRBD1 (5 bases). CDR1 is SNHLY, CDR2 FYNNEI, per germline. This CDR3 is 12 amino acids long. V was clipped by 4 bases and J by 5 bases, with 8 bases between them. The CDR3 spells CASSAAGYGYTF. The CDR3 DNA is TGTGCCAGCAGTGCCGCAGGGTATGGCTACACCTTC.

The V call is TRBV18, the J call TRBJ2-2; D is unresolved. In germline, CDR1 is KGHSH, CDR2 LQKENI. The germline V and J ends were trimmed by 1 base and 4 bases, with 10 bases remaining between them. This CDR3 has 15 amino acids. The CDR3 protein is CASSPRQVGTGELFF. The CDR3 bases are TGTGCCAGCTCACCACGGCAGGTGGGCACCGGGGAGCTGTTTTTT.

CDR3 sequence (DNA): TGTGCCAGCAGCCAGGGGCAAGAGACCCAGTACTTC. As protein: CASSQGQETQYF. V usage is TRBV6-6 and J usage is TRBJ2-5; tentatively, D is TRBD1 (6 bases). CDR1 is MNHNY and CDR2 is SVGAGI in the germline V gene (reference sequence). The CDR3 sequence is 12 residues long. Trimming pared 6 bases from V and 2 bases from J, leaving 7 bases between.